Shown below are 26 T cell receptor beta chains from a single sample sequenced in a study of naive CD8 T cells in extremely preterm neonates. Findings and limits, study-wide: Preterm infants showed shorter CDR3s, fewer N additions and less trimming than older groups.

Generated by immunoSEQ multiplex PCR, the TCRdb table keeps only in-frame clones and is missing some. Of 4,500 to 6,500 clones in the sample, over 90% were seen once. Preterm samples came from extremely preterm deliveries at roughly 22-27 weeks. Their recognized antigens are unknown. The sample was naive CD8+ T cells from cord blood. These receptors were obtained from a boy who was born preterm.

The gene calls are TRBV27 and TRBJ1-6, with D maybe TRBD1 (6 bases). This CDR3 comprises 13 residues. Germline V gives CDR1 MNHEY, CDR2 SMNVEV (reference sequence). The V end was cut by 10 bases, the J end by 10 bases, with 17 bases between. CDR3 nucleotides: TGTGCCACTGCGGACAGTCTGTCGTCACCCCTCCACTTT. Translating gives CATADSLSSPLHF.

CDR3 DNA: TGTGCCAGCAGTTTCCTGGGACAGGCCTATGGCTACACCTTC. This codes for CASSFLGQAYGYTF. The chain couples TRBV28 to TRBJ1-2; the match to TRBD1 covers 8 bases. With 3 bases clipped from V and 4 bases from J, the junction kept 4 bases outside the gene matches. Germline lookup yields CDR1 MDHEN and CDR2 SYDVKM. The CDR3 is 14 residues long.

V and J are TRBV11-3 and TRBJ1-6; unclear D gene. The germline gives CDR1 SGHNT, CDR2 YENEEA. V lost 3 bases, J lost 5 bases, and 5 bases lay in between. This CDR3 has 13 amino acids. The CDR3 loop is CASSFQDNSPLHF. The CDR3 region has the DNA TGTGCCAGCAGCTTTCAAGATAATTCACCCCTCCACTTT.

This chain joins TRBV19 and TRBJ2-7; tentatively, D is TRBD1 (6 bases). The CDR3 has 12 amino acids. CDR1 and CDR2 from the germline V gene are LNHDA and SQIVND (reference sequence). V was cut by 7 bases and J by 0 bases, with 7 bases left in between. CDR3 bases: TGTGCCAGTATGGACAGCTCCTACGAGCAGTACTTC. Encoded protein: CASMDSSYEQYF.

This rearrangement joins TRBV4-3 to TRBJ2-1, with D perhaps being TRBD1 or TRBD2 (5 bases each). Per germline, CDR1 LGHNA and CDR2 YSLEER. V was trimmed by 4 bases and J by 8 bases, leaving 12 bases between them. The CDR3 is 13 residues long. In DNA form, the CDR3 reads TGCGCCAGCAGCCCTTCCGGGGCCCATGAGCAGTTCTTC. Protein product: CASSPSGAHEQFF.

The genes are TRBV28 and TRBJ2-7; 9 bases align to TRBD1. The germline CDR1 and CDR2 sequences are MDHEN and SYDVKM. V lost 3 bases, J lost 6 bases, and 3 bases stayed unmatched. There are 13 residues in the CDR3. CDR3 DNA sequence: TGTGCCAGCAGTTTGGGACAGGGTGCCGAGCAGTACTTC. This encodes CASSLGQGAEQYF.

J is TRBJ2-1 and V is TRBV29-1, with no clear D. Trimming took 5 bases from V and 5 from J, leaving 4 bases between them. This CDR3 has 10 amino acids. The germline CDR1 and CDR2 sequences are SQVTM and ANQGSEA. The CDR3 is CSVKDNEQFF. The CDR3 bases are TGCAGCGTTAAGGACAATGAGCAGTTCTTC.

The genes are TRBV19 and TRBJ2-7; 10 bases fit TRBD1. Germline V lookup: CDR1 LNHDA, CDR2 SQIVND (reference sequence). Trimming cost V 3 bases and J 4 bases; bases outside gene matches: 0. The CDR3 runs to 13 residues. The CDR3 sequence is CASSMGQGYEQYF. Here the CDR3 DNA reads TGTGCCAGTAGTATGGGACAGGGGTACGAGCAGTACTTC.

V is TRBV10-3 and J is TRBJ1-6; a weak D match, TRBD1 (6 bases). The V gene lost 2 bases and the J gene lost 3 bases, with 8 bases spanning the gap. CDR1 is ENHRY and CDR2 is SYGVKD in the germline V gene. CDR3 size: 15 residues. The CDR3: CAISETGHYNSPLHF. CDR3 DNA: TGTGCCATCAGTGAGACGGGACACTATAATTCACCCCTCCACTTT.

The V and J genes are TRBV7-8 and TRBJ2-1; 7 bases map to TRBD1. Germline-derived CDR1 and CDR2 are SGHVS and FQNEAQ. CDR3 length equals 13 residues. J gave up 3 bases and V 6 bases, and 2 bases lay outside the gene matches. This chain's CDR3 is CASRGTDYNEQFF. The CDR3 bases are TGTGCCAGCAGAGGGACAGACTACAATGAGCAGTTCTTC.

This sequence joins TRBV19 and TRBJ2-2; 13 positions match TRBD2. The CDR3 totals 14 residues. V trimming: 6 bases; J trimming: 6 bases; junction bases outside the gene matches: 1. The germline CDR1 and CDR2 sequences are LNHDA and SQIVND (reference sequence). The CDR3 spells CASRLAGGPGELFF. The CDR3 DNA is TGTGCCAGTAGACTAGCGGGAGGGCCCGGGGAGCTGTTTTTT.

The chain carries TRBV9 and TRBJ2-1, with TRBD2 identical over 12 bases. Germline V gene data show CDR1 as SGDLS and CDR2 as YYNGEE. This CDR3 has 14 amino acids. Trimming at V came to 3 bases and at J to 6 bases, leaving 1 base not matched to a gene. CDR3 nucleotides: TGTGCCAGCAGCGCTAGCGGGAGGGCCAATGAGCAGTTCTTC. It encodes CASSASGRANEQFF.

This clone was observed a few times. The chain recombines TRBV19 with TRBJ2-7, with a tentative D call TRBD1 (5 bases). This CDR3 has 11 residues. Germline loops: CDR1 LNHDA, CDR2 SQIVND (reference sequence). V was trimmed by 4 bases and J by 4 bases, leaving 5 bases between them. DNA of the CDR3: TGTGCCAGTAGTACAGGGTACGAGCAGTACTTC. It encodes CASSTGYEQYF.

The J gene is TRBJ2-2, the V gene TRBV4-1, with TRBD2 as a possible D gene (6 bases). V shed 8 bases and J shed 7 bases, with 8 bases lying between them. CDR3 size: 11 residues. Germline V gene lookup returns CDR1 MGHRA and CDR2 YSYEKL. CDR3: CASDGGGELFF. The CDR3 DNA follows: TGCGCCAGCGACGGGGGCGGGGAGCTGTTTTTT.

The genes are TRBV11-2 and TRBJ2-7; 11 positions match TRBD2. The length of the CDR3 is 13 residues. Germline CDR1 is SGHAT and CDR2 is FQNNGV. After removal of 6 bases from V and 2 bases from J, the junction contained 0 bases not matched to a gene. The chain's CDR3 is CASRLAGAYEQYF. In nucleotides, the CDR3 is TGTGCCAGCAGACTAGCGGGAGCCTACGAGCAGTACTTC.

This sequence joins TRBV9 and TRBJ2-2; the D gene could be TRBD1 or TRBD2 (5 bases each). The CDR3 extends over 13 amino acids. Germline-derived CDR1 and CDR2 are SGDLS and YYNGEE. Trimming removed 3 bases from V and 3 bases from J, with 6 bases in between. CDR3 sequence reads: CASSAGHTGELFF. CDR3 DNA sequence: TGTGCCAGCAGCGCGGGACACACCGGGGAGCTGTTTTTT.

Regarding this clone: Distinct nucleotide sequences in the sample also encode this CDR3. The gene calls are TRBV4-1 and TRBJ2-7; 7 bases are a match to TRBD2. The germline gives CDR1 MGHRA, CDR2 YSYEKL. The CDR3 extends over 13 amino acids. With 4 bases clipped from V and 6 bases from J, the junction kept 6 bases outside the gene matches. The CDR3 loop reads CASSRGSGIEQYF. CDR3 bases: TGCGCCAGCAGCCGGGGAAGCGGGATCGAGCAGTACTTC.

This clone was observed once. The chain is built from TRBV5-4 and TRBJ2-1; 10 nucleotides align to TRBD2. The germline gives CDR1 SGHNT, CDR2 YYREEE (reference sequence). CDR3 length: 14 amino acids. With 3 bases clipped from V and 3 bases from J, the junction kept 0 bases outside the gene matches. The CDR3 is CASSSSGSYNEQFF. The CDR3 region has the DNA TGTGCCAGCAGCTCTAGCGGGAGCTACAATGAGCAGTTCTTC.

The rearrangement links TRBV21-1 to TRBJ2-3; TRBD2 was called by the table and not checked on the DNA. TRBV21-1 corresponds to a pseudogene. The CDR3 extends over 14 amino acids. The CDR3 here is CASSKGLDVHTQYF. As DNA, the CDR3 is TGTGCCAGCAGCAAGGGACTAGACGTCCATACGCAGTATTTT.

J is TRBJ2-7 and V is TRBV11-2, with 7 bases matching TRBD1. CDR1 is SGHAT, CDR2 FQNNGV, per germline. CDR3 length: 12 amino acids. Losses at the gene ends were 1 base for V and 6 bases for J; bases not matched to a gene: 0. DNA of the CDR3: TGTGCCAGCAGCTTAGCAGGGGGCGAGCAGTACTTC. It translates to CASSLAGGEQYF.

The chain uses TRBV27 and TRBJ1-2; unclear D gene. Germline CDR1 reads MNHEY; CDR2 reads SMNVEV (reference sequence). The CDR3 loop spans 12 amino acids. Trimming pared 6 bases from V and 2 bases from J, leaving 7 bases between. The CDR3, as DNA: TGTGCCAGCAGCCCCGACAACTATGGCTACACCTTC. Translation: CASSPDNYGYTF.

This rearrangement joins TRBV28 to TRBJ2-3; 11 bases are a match to TRBD2. The V gene end was trimmed by 2 bases and the J gene end by 0 bases; junction bases not matched to a gene: 1. The germline CDR1 and CDR2 sequences are MDHEN and SYDVKM. The CDR3 is 16 amino acids. Here the CDR3 reads CASSLTSGSSTDTQYF. The DNA of the CDR3 is TGTGCCAGCAGTTTAACTAGCGGGAGTAGCACAGATACGCAGTATTTT.

The chain has TRBV28 and TRBJ2-3, with 10 bases that match TRBD2. V gave up 7 bases and J gave up 1 base; unmatched junction bases: 2. In germline, CDR1 is MDHEN, CDR2 SYDVKM. The CDR3 consists of 14 residues. The CDR3 bases are TGTGCCAGCACCCTAGCGGGAGGCACAGATACGCAGTATTTT. The encoded protein is CASTLAGGTDTQYF.

The chain recombines TRBV28 with TRBJ2-7, with TRBD1 identical over 7 bases. Losses at the gene ends were 3 bases for V and 4 bases for J; bases not matched to a gene: 3. CDR1 and CDR2 (germline): MDHEN, SYDVKM. The CDR3 consists of 13 residues. The CDR3 DNA is TGTGCCAGCAGTTTGACAGGGTTTTACGAGCAGTACTTC. This translates into CASSLTGFYEQYF.

The chain is built from TRBV5-1 and TRBJ2-4, with 11 bases fitting TRBD2. The CDR3 is made up of 16 amino acids. V was clipped by 3 bases and J by 2 bases; unmatched bases: 4. Germline V gives CDR1 SGHRS, CDR2 YFSETQ. The CDR3 nucleotides are TGCGCCAGCAGCTCCGTAGCGGGAGGGCCCAAAAACATTCAGTACTTC. It is translated as CASSSVAGGPKNIQYF.

This clone appeared once. This chain connects TRBV27 to TRBJ2-3, with D perhaps matching TRBD1 (6 bases). Germline values: CDR1 MNHEY, CDR2 SMNVEV (reference sequence). The CDR3 is 15 residues long. Trimming removed 6 bases at V and 0 bases at J, with 13 bases between. CDR3 residues: CASSLGQTSTDTQYF. As DNA, the CDR3 is TGTGCCAGCAGCTTAGGACAGACTAGCACAGATACGCAGTATTTT.